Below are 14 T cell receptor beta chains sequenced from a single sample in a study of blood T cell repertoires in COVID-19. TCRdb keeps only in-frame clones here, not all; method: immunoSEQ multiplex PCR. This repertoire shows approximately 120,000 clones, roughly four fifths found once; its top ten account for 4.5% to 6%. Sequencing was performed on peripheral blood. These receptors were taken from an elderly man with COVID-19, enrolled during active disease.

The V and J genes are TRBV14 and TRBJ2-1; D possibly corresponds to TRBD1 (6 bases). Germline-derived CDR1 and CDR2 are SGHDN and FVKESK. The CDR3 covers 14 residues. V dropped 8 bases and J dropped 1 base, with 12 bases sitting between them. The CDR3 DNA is TGTGCCAGCGGGTTACAGGGATCCTACAATGAGCAGTTCTTC. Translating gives CASGLQGSYNEQFF.

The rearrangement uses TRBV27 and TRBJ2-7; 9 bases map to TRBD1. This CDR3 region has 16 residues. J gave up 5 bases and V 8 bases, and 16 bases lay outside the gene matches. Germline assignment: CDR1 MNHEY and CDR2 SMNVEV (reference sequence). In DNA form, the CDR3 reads TGTGCCAGCCGGATGGTTGCTGGGACAGGGACCCACGAGCAGTACTTC. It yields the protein CASRMVAGTGTHEQYF.

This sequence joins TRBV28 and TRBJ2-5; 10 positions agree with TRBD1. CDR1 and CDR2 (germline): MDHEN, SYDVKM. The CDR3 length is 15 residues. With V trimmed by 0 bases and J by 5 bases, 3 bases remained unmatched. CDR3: CASSLWTGGGETQYF. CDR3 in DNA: TGTGCCAGCAGTTTATGGACAGGGGGCGGGGAGACCCAGTACTTC.

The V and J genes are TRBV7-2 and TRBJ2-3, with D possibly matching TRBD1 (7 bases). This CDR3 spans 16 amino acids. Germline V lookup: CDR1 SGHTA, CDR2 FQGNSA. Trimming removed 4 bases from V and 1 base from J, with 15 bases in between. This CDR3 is CASSSRGRSGTDTQYF. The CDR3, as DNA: TGTGCCAGCAGCTCCAGGGGGAGGTCAGGCACAGATACGCAGTATTTT.

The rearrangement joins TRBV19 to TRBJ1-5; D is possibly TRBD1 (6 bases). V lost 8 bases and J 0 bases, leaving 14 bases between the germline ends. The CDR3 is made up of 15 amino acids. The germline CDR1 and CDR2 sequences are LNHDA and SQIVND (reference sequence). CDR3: CASSLGGYSNQPQHF. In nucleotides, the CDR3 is TGTGCCAGTTCCCTTGGGGGCTATAGCAATCAGCCCCAGCATTTT.

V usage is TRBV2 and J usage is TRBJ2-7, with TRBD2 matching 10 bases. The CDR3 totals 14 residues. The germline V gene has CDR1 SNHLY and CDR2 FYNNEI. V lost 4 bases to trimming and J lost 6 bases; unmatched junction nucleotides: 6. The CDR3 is CASSGTSGASEQYF. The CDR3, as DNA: TGTGCCAGCAGTGGGACTAGCGGTGCTAGCGAGCAGTACTTC.

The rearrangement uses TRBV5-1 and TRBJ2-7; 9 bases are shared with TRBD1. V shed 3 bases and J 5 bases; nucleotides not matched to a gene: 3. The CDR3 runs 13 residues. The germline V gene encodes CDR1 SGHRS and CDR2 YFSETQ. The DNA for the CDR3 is TGCGCCAGCAGCTGGACAGGGGACCACGAGCAGTACTTC. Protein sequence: CASSWTGDHEQYF.

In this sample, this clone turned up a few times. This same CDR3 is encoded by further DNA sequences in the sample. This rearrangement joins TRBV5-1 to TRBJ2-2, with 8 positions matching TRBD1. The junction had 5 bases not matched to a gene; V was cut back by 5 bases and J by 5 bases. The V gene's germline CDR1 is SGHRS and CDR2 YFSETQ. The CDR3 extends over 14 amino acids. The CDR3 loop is CASSPGQGTGELFF. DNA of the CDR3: TGCGCCAGCAGTCCCGGACAGGGAACCGGGGAGCTGTTTTTT.

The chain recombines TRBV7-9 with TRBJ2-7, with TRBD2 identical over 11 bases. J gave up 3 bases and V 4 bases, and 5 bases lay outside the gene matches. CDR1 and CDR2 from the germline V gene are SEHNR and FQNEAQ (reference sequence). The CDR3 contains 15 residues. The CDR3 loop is CASSSQTSGIYEQYF. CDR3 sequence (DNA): TGTGCCAGCAGCTCACAGACTAGCGGGATCTACGAGCAGTACTTC.

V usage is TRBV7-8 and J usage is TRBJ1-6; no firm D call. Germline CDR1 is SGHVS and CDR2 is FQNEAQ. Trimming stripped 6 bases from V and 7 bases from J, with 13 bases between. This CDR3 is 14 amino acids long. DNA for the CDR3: TGTGCCAGCAGTGAGTGGGCTGAGAATTCACCCCTCCACTTT. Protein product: CASSEWAENSPLHF.

This CDR3 is CASTQQGAEGYYGYTF. The DNA for the CDR3 is TGTGCCAGCACCCAACAGGGGGCTGAAGGGTACTATGGCTACACCTTC. The chain combines TRBV5-6 with TRBJ1-2, with 9 bases aligning to TRBD1. This CDR3 has 16 residues. Germline CDR1 is SGHDT and CDR2 is YYEEEE. Trimming at V came to 6 bases and at J to 3 bases, leaving 12 bases not matched to a gene.

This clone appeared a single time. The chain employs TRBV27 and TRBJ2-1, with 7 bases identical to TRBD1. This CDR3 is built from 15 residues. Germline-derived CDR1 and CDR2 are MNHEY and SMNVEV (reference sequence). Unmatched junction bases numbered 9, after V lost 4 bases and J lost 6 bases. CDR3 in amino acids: CASSSDRVPANEQFF. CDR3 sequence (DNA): TGTGCCAGCAGTTCAGACAGGGTCCCAGCCAATGAGCAGTTCTTC.

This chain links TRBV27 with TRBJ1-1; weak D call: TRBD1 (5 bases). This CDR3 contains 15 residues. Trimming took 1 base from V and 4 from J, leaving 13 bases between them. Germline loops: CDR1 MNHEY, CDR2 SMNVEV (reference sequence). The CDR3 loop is CASSLWAGRGTEAFF. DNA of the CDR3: TGTGCCAGCAGTTTATGGGCAGGGCGGGGCACTGAAGCTTTCTTT.

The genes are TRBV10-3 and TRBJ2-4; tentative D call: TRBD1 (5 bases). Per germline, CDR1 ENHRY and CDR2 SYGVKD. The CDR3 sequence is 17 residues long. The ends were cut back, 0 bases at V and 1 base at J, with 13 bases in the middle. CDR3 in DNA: TGTGCCATCAGTGAGTCCTGGGCAGGGCCGGCCAAAAACATTCAGTACTTC. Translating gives CAISESWAGPAKNIQYF.